This T cell receptor beta chain is from a study of blood T cell repertoires in COVID-19. V trimming: 5 bases; J trimming: 6 bases; junction bases outside the gene matches: 8. The CDR3 covers 16 residues. Germline V CDR1 and CDR2: SGHNT, YENEEA. Libraries were prepared by immunoSEQ multiplex PCR; TCRdb keeps only in-frame clonotypes and omits some of them. The sample records 150,000 to 200,000 clones, around 85% being singletons. The chain recombines TRBV11-3 with TRBJ1-6; the match to TRBD1 covers 9 bases. The receptor comes from a woman in her fifties or sixties with acute or convalescent COVID-19. The sample consisted of peripheral blood. The CDR3 region is CASSAVRGQGNSPLHF. CDR3 nucleotides: TGTGCCAGCAGCGCCGTTCGGGGACAGGGTAATTCACCCCTCCACTTT.